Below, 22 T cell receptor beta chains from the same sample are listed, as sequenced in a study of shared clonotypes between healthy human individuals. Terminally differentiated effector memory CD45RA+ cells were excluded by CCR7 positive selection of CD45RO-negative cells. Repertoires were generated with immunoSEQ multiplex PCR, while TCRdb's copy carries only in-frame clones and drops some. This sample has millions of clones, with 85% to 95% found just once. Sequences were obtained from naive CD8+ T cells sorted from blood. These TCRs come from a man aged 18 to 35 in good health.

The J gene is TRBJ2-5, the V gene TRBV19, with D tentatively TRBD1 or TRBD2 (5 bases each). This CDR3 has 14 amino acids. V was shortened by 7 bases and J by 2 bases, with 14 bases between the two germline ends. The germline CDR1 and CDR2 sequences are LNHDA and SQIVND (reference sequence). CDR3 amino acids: CASMLQGRQETQYF. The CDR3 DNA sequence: TGTGCCAGTATGTTGCAGGGACGACAAGAGACCCAGTACTTC.

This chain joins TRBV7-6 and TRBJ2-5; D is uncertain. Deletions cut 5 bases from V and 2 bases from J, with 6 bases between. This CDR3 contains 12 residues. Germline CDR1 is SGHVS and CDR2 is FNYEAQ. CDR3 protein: CASSGYQETQYF. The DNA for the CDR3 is TGTGCCAGCAGCGGATATCAAGAGACCCAGTACTTC.

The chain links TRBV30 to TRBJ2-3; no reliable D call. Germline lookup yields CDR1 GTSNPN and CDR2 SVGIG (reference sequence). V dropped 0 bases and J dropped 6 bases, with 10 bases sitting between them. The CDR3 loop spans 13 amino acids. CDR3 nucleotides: TGTGCCTGGAGTGTACCCGCTTGGGATACGCAGTATTTT. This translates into CAWSVPAWDTQYF.

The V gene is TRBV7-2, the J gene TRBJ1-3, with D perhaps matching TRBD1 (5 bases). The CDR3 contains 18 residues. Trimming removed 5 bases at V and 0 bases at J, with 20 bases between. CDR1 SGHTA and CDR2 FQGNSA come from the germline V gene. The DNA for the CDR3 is TGTGCCAGCAGCCCCCTTGGGGGTTTTCCTACCTCTGGAAACACCATATATTTT. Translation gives CASSPLGGFPTSGNTIYF. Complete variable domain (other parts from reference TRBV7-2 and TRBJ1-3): GAGVSQSPSNKVTEKGKDVELRCDPISGHTALYWYRQSLGQGLEFLIYFQGNSAPDKSGLPSDRFSAERTGGSVSTLTIQRTQQEDSAVYLCASSPLGGFPTSGNTIYFGEGSWLTVV.

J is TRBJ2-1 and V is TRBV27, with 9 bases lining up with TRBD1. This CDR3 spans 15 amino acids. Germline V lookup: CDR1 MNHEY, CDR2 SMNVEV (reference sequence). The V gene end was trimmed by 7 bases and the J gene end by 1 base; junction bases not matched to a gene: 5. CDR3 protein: CASISGTGSYNEQFF. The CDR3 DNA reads TGTGCCAGCATTTCCGGGACAGGGTCCTACAATGAGCAGTTCTTC.

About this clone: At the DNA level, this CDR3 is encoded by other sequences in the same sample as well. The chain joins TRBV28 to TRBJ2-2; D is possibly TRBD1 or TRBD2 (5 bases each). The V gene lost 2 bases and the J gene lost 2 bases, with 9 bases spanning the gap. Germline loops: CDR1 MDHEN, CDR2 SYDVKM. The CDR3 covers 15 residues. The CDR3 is CASSLGTANTGELFF. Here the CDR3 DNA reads TGTGCCAGCAGTTTAGGGACGGCCAACACCGGGGAGCTGTTTTTT.

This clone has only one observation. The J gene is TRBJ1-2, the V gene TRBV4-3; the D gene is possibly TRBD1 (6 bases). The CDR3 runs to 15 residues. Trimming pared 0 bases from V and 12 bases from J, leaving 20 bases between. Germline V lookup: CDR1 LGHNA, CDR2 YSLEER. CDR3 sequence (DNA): TGCGCCAGCAGCCAAGATCAGAGGGACACGGTGCAGGACACCTTC. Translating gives CASSQDQRDTVQDTF.

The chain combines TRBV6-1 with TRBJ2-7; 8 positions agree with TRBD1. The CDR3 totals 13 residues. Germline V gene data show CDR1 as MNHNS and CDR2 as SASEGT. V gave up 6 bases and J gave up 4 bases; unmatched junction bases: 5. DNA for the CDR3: TGTGCCAGCAGCCGGGACAGGTTGTACGAGCAGTACTTC. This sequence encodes CASSRDRLYEQYF.

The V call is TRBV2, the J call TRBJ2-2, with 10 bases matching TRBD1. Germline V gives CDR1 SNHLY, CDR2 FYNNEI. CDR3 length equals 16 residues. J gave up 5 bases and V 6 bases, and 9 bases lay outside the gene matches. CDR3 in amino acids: CASRDTDRGDTGELFF. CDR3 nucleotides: TGTGCCAGCAGAGACACGGACAGGGGGGATACCGGGGAGCTGTTTTTT.

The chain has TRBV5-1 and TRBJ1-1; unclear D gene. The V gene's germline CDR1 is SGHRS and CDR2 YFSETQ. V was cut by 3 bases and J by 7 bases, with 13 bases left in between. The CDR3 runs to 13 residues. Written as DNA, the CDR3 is TGCGCCAGCAGCTGGCGTGCAGATGATGAAGCTTTCTTT. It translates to CASSWRADDEAFF.

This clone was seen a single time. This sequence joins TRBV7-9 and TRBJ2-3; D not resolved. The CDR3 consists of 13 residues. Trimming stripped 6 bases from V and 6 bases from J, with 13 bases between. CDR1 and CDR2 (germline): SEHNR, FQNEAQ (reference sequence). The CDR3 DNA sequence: TGTGCCAGCAGTCATCCCCTCCCCGATACGCAGTATTTT. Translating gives CASSHPLPDTQYF. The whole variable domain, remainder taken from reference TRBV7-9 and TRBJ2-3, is DTGVSQNPRHKITKRGQNVTFRCDPISEHNRLYWYRQTLGQGPEFLTYFQNEAQLEKSRLLSDRFSAERPKGSFSTLEIQRTEQGDSAMYLCASSHPLPDTQYFGPGTRLTVL.

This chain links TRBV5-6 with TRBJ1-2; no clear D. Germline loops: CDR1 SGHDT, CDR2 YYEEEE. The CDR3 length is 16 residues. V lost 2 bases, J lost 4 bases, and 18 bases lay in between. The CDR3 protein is CASSFSTQQYFYGYTF. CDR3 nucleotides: TGTGCCAGCAGCTTTTCGACGCAGCAATACTTCTATGGCTACACCTTC.

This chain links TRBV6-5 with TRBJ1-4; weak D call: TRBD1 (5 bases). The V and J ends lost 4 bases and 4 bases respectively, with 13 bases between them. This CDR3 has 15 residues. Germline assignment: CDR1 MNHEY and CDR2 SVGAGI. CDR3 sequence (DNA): TGTGCCAGCAGTTTAGGGGTATTTGATAATGAAAAACTGTTTTTT. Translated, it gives CASSLGVFDNEKLFF.

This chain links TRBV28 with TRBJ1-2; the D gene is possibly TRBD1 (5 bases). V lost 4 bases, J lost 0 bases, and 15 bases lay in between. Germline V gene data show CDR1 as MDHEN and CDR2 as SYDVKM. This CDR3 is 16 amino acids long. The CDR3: CASSWGPHETNYGYTF. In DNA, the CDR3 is TGTGCCAGCAGTTGGGGACCGCACGAGACTAACTATGGCTACACCTTC.

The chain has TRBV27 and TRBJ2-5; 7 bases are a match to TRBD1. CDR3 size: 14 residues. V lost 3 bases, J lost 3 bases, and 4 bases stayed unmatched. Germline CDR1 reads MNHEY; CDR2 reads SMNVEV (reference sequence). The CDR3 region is CASSLMGQKETQYF. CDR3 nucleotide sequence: TGTGCCAGCAGTTTGATGGGACAGAAAGAGACCCAGTACTTC.

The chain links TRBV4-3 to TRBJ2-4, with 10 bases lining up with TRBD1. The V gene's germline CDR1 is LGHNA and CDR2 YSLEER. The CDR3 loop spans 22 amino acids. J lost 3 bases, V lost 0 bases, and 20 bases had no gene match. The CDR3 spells CASSQEQVRGTGDDRGKNIQYF. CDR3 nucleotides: TGCGCCAGCAGCCAAGAACAAGTACGGGGGACAGGGGATGATCGGGGCAAAAACATTCAGTACTTC.

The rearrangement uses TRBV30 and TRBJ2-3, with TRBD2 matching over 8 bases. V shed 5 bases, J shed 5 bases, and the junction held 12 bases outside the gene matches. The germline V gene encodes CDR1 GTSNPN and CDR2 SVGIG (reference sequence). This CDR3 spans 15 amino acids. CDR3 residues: CAWGPGALAGDTQYF. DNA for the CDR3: TGTGCCTGGGGCCCGGGAGCTCTAGCGGGAGATACGCAGTATTTT.

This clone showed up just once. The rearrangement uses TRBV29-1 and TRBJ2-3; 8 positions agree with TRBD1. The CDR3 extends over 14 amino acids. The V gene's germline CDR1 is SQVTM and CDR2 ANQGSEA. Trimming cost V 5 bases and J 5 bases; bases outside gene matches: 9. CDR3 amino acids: CSVTDRAGGDTQYF. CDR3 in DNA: TGCAGCGTTACGGACAGGGCGGGTGGAGATACGCAGTATTTT.

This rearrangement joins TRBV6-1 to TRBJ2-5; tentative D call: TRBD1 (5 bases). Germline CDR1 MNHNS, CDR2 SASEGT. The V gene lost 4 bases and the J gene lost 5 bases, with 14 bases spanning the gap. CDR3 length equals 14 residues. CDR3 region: CASSGTTGRETQYF. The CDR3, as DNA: TGTGCCAGCAGTGGAACTACAGGCCGGGAGACCCAGTACTTC.

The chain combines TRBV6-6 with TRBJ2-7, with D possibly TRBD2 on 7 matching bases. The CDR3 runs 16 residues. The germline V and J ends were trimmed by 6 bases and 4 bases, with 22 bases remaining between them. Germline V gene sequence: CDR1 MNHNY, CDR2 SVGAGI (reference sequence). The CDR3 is CASRFWGPSGEYEQYF. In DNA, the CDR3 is TGTGCCAGCAGGTTCTGGGGGCCTAGCGGAGAGTACGAGCAGTACTTC.

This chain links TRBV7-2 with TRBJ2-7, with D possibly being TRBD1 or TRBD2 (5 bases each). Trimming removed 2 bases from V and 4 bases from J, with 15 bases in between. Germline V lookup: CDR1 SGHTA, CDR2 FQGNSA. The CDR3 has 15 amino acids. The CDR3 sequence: CASSLYMGRAYEQYF. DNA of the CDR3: TGTGCCAGCAGCTTATACATGGGGCGGGCGTACGAGCAGTACTTC.

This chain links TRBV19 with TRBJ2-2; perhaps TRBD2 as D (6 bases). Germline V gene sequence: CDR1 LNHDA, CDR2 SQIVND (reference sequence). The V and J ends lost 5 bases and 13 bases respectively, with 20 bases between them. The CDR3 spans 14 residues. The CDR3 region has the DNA TGTGCCAGTAGTTTTCGGGACTCCACCTGGGGGCTGTTTTTT. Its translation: CASSFRDSTWGLFF.